This T cell receptor beta chain comes out of a study of esophageal squamous cell carcinoma under preoperative chemotherapy. General study points: After paclitaxel-nedaplatin, abundant clones were more likely to contract than amplify. Post-treatment tumor-infiltrating lymphocytes appeared partly derived from peripheral T cells migrating into the tumor.

A note on this clonotype: The antigen is undetermined.

Time point reported: before preoperative PTX-NDP chemotherapy. Before surgery, patients were given preoperative paclitaxel-nedaplatin chemotherapy. TCRdb fed the PCR reads into MiXCR, producing one record per CDR3 protein. The table lists approximately 12,000 distinct CDR3 sequences, around half of them singletons, with approximately 15% in the top ten. The sequence was obtained from a human donor with esophageal squamous cell carcinoma. The donor label of this sample is uncertain. This specimen was acquired from a patient given preoperative chemotherapy.

The CDR3 protein is CASSVRTDTQYF. CDR3 in DNA: TGCGCCAGCAGTGTTCGCACAGATACGCAGTATTTT. The rearrangement uses TRBV10-2 and TRBJ2-3; no clear D. The CDR3 consists of 12 residues. The germline CDR1 and CDR2 sequences are WSHSY and SAAADI. The ends were cut back, 4 bases at V and 1 base at J, with 3 bases in the middle.